This T cell receptor beta chain was sequenced for a study of T cells after yellow fever vaccination. Universal primer sites and UMIs were introduced during 5'RACE template-switching synthesis of TCR cDNA. From the 5' RACE reads, TCRdb called clonotypes with MiXCR, one entry per CDR3 protein. The sample has 500,000 to 650,000 distinct CDR3 sequences, about 13% seen once; the top ten hold more than 12%. V shed 0 bases and J shed 0 bases, with 15 bases lying between them. The CDR3 sequence is 17 residues long. In germline, CDR1 is DFQATT, CDR2 SNEGSKA (reference sequence). Overall study findings and caveats: Any FACS-sorted repertoire could hold abundant clonotypes that contaminate it from the bulk population.

This clonotype was seen a handful of times. Its cognate antigen is unknown. The source of this sequence is a man aged 25 to 40 who received the YFV17D yellow fever vaccine. Sequencing was performed on PBMCs, taken on the day of the yellow fever booster vaccination. The chain uses TRBV20-1 and TRBJ2-1; perhaps TRBD1 as D (6 bases). For the CDR3, the DNA is TGCAGTGCTAGAGATACCGGCAGGGGTAGCTCCTACAATGAGCAGTTCTTC. Residues: CSARDTGRGSSYNEQFF.